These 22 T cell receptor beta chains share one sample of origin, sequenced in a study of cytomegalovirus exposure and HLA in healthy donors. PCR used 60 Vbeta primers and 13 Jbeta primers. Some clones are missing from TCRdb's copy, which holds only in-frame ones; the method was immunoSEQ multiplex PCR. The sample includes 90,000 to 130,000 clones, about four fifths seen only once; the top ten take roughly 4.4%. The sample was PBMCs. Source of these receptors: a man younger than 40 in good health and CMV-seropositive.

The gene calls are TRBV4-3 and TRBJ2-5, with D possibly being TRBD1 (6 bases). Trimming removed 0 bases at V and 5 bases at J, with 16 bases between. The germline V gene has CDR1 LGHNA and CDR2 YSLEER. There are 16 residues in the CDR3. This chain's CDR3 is CASSQDLTGQGETQYF. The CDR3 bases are TGCGCCAGCAGCCAAGATCTTACTGGTCAGGGGGAGACCCAGTACTTC.

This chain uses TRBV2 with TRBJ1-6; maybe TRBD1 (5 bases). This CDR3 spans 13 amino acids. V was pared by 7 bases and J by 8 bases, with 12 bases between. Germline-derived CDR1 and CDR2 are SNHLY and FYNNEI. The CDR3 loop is CASTGVTYSPLHF. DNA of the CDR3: TGTGCCAGCACGGGGGTGACTTATTCACCCCTCCACTTT.

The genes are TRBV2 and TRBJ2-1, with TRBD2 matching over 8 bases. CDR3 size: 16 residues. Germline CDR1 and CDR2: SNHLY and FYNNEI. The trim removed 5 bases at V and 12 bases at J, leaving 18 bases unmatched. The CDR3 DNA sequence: TGTGCCAGCAGTAGAAATTCCGGACTAGCCGCGGAAGTGCAGTTCTTC. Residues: CASSRNSGLAAEVQFF. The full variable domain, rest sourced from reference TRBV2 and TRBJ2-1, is EPEVTQTPSHQVTQMGQEVILRCVPISNHLYFYWYRQILGQKVEFLVSFYNNEISEKSEIFDDQFSVERPDGSNFTLKIRSTKLEDSAMYFCASSRNSGLAAEVQFFGPGTRLTVL.

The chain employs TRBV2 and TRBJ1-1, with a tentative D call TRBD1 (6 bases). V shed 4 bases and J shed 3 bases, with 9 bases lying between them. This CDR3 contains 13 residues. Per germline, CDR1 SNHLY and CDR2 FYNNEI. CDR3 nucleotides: TGTGCCAGCAGTGGATACAGGGACACTGAAGCTTTCTTT. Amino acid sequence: CASSGYRDTEAFF.

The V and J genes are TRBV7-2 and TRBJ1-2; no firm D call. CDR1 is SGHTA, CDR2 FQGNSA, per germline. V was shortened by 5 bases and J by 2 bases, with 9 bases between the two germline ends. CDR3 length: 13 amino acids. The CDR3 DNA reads TGTGCCAGCAGCCCCGACAAGAACTATGGCTACACCTTC. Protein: CASSPDKNYGYTF.

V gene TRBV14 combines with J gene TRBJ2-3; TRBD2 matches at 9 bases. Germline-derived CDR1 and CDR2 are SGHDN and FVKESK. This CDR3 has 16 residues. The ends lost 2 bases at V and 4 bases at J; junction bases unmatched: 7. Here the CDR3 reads CASSQFGGGASDTQYF. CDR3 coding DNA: TGTGCCAGCAGCCAATTCGGCGGGGGGGCCTCAGATACGCAGTATTTT.

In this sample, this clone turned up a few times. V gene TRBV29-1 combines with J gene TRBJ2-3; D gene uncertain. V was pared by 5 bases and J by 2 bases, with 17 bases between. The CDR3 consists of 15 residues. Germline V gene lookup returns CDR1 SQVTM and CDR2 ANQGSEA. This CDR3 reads CSVLGLQPPTDTQYF. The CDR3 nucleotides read TGCAGCGTTTTGGGTCTACAGCCCCCCACAGATACGCAGTATTTT.

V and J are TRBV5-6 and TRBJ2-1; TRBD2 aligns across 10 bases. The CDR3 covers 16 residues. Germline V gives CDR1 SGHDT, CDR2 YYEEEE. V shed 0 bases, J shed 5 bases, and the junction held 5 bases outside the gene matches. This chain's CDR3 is CASSLGLAGAHNEQFF. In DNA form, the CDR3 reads TGTGCCAGCAGCTTGGGGCTAGCGGGGGCCCACAATGAGCAGTTCTTC.

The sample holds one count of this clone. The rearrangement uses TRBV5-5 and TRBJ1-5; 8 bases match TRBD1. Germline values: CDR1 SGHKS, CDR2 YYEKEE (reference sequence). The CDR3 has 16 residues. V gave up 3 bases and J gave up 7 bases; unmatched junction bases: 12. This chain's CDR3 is CASSSTGAAARQPQHF. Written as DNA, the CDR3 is TGTGCCAGCAGCTCGACAGGGGCCGCAGCCAGGCAGCCCCAGCATTTT.

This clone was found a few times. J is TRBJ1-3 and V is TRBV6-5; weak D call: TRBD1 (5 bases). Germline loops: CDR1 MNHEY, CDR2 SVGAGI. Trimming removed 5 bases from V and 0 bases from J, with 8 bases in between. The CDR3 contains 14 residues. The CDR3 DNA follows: TGTGCCAGCAGTACGGGGGGCTCTGGAAACACCATATATTTT. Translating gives CASSTGGSGNTIYF.

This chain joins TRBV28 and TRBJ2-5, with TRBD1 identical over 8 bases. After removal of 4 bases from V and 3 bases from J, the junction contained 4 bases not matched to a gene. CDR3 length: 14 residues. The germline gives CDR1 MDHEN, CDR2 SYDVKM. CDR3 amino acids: CASSSLTGEETQYF. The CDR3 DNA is TGTGCCAGCAGTTCCCTGACAGGGGAAGAGACCCAGTACTTC. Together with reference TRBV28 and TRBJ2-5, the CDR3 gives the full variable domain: DVKVTQSSRYLVKRTGEKVFLECVQDMDHENMFWYRQDPGLGLRLIYFSYDVKMKEKGDIPEGYSVSREKKERFSLILESASTNQTSMYLCASSSLTGEETQYFGPGTRLLVL.

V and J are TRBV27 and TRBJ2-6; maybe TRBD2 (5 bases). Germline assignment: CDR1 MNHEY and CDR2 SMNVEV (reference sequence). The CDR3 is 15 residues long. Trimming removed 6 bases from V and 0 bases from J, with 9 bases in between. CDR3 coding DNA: TGTGCCAGCAGCGGGGTCCTCTCTGGGGCCAACGTCCTGACTTTC. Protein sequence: CASSGVLSGANVLTF.

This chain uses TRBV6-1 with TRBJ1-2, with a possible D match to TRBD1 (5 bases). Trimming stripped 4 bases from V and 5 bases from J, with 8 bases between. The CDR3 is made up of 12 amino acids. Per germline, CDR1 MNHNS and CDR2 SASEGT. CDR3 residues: CASSATAYGYTF. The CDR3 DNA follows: TGTGCCAGCAGTGCGACAGCATATGGCTACACCTTC.

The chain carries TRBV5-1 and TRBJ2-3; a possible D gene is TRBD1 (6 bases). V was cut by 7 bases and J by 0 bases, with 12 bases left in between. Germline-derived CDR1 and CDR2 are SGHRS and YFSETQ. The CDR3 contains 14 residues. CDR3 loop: CASSRQESTDTQYF. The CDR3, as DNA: TGCGCCAGCTCCAGACAGGAAAGCACAGATACGCAGTATTTT.

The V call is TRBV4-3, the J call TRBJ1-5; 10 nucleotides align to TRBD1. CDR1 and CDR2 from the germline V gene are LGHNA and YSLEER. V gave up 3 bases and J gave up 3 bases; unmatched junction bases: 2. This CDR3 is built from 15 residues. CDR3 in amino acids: CASSQDRGTNQPQHF. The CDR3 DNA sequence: TGCGCCAGCAGCCAGGACAGGGGGACCAATCAGCCCCAGCATTTT.

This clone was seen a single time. CDR3 amino acids: CALGQGFWAYNEQFF. Written as DNA, the CDR3 is TGTGCACTGGGACAGGGATTTTGGGCCTACAATGAGCAGTTCTTC. The genes are TRBV12-2 and TRBJ2-1; the table's D call, TRBD1, was not checked against the DNA. TRBV12-2 is a documented pseudogene. CDR3 length: 15 residues.

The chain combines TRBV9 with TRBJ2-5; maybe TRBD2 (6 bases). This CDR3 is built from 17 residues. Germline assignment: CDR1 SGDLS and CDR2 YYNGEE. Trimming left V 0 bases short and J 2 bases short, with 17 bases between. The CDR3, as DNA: TGTGCCAGCAGCGTAGAAACCCGCGGGGAGACACAAGAGACCCAGTACTTC. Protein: CASSVETRGETQETQYF.

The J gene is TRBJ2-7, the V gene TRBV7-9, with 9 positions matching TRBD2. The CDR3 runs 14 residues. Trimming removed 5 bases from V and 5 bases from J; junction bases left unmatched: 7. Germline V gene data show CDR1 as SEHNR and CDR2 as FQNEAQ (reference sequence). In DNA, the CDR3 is TGTGCCAGCAGCGAAGCGGGGGGACCCCACGAGCAGTACTTC. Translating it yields CASSEAGGPHEQYF.

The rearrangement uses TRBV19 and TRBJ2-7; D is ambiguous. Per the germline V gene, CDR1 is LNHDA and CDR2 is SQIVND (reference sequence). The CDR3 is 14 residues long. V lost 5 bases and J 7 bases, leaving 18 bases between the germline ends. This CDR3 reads CASSPTDTLGEQYF. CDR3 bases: TGTGCCAGTAGTCCGACCGACACCCTTGGGGAGCAGTACTTC.

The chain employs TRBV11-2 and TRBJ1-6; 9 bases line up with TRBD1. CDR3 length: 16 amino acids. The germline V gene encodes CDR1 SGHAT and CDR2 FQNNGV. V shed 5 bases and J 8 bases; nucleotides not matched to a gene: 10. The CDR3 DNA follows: TGTGCCAGCAGCGCATTTCCGGGACAGGGAGATTCACCCCTCCACTTT. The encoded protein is CASSAFPGQGDSPLHF.

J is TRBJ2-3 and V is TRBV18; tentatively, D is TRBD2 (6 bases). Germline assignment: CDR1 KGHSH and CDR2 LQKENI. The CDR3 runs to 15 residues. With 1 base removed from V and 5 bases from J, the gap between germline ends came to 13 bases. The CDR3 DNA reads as TGTGCCAGCTCACCACGGTCGGGGGAACTAGATACGCAGTATTTT. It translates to CASSPRSGELDTQYF.

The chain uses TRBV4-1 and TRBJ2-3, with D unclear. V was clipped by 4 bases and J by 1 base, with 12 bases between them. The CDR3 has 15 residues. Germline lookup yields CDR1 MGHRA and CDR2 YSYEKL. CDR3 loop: CASSLDPVGTDTQYF. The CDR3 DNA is TGCGCCAGCAGCCTAGACCCTGTAGGCACAGATACGCAGTATTTT.